Listed below are T cell receptor beta chains from one sample, sequenced in a study of T-cell memory formation after mild COVID-19. TCRdb re-called the 5' RACE reads through MiXCR, storing one row per CDR3 protein. The table lists about 430,000 distinct CDR3 sequences, roughly 24% of them singletons. Sequences were obtained from PBMCs or a T cell subset sorted from them (not recorded which). The source is an adult woman who had mild COVID-19 (a few samples of this study predate the infection). Cell type and time point are not known. Both conserved end residues are trimmed from each CDR3. Each record gives: V gene, CDR3 length, clone size, J gene, CDR3 protein. Clone size is stated in some rows and not others, as once, few, many or a class when expanded.

>TRBV11-2|9|few|TRBJ2-7
ASSGLYEQY
>TRBV13|15|-|TRBJ1-1
ASSFGAFLGSHTEAF
>TRBV7-2|13|-|TRBJ2-5
ASSLVATGDETQY
>TRBV5-5|11|-|TRBJ1-2
ASSKTENYGYT
>TRBV20-1|14|-|TRBJ2-1
SARDAQRSSYNEQF
>TRBV29-1|9|-|TRBJ1-1
SVVSSTEAF
>TRBV5-6|15|-|TRBJ2-1
ASSQLVSLSSYNEQF
>TRBV5-1|14|-|TRBJ2-3
ASSLAGTDLTDTQY
>TRBV5-5|13|many|TRBJ2-7
ASSWGGTASREQY
>TRBV20-1|11|-|TRBJ2-7
SARRQPSYEQY
>TRBV12-3/TRBV12-4|12|few|TRBJ1-1
AGRLGRWDTEAF
>TRBV19|14|-|TRBJ2-3
ASSGTSGRGKDTQY
>TRBV29-1|13|few|TRBJ2-1
SGLSWLSGNNEQF
>TRBV25-1|12|few|TRBJ2-7
ASSETGTSYEQY
>TRBV5-6|9|-|TRBJ2-1
ASSFYYEQF
>TRBV3-1|14|-|TRBJ2-1
ASSQASRDYSNEQF
>TRBV24-1|13|few|TRBJ2-2
ATSDPGTTTGELF
>TRBV7-2|13|-|TRBJ2-1
ASSLGGTSPNEQF
>TRBV4-2|14|-|TRBJ2-1
ASSQVSSGSYNEQF
>TRBV12-3/TRBV12-4|13|-|TRBJ2-3
ASSPNEGAQGTQY
>TRBV5-1|14|-|TRBJ2-7
ASTPGLAGEDSEQY
>TRBV11-2|12|many|TRBJ2-7
ASSLTTGRYEQY
>TRBV5-1|13|-|TRBJ2-2
ASSSLEGSTGELF
>TRBV6-5|13|-|TRBJ2-5
ASSYGDRGQETQY
>TRBV9|12|few|TRBJ2-7
ASSVQGTSYEQY
>TRBV12-3/TRBV12-4|11|few|TRBJ1-4
ASSPPGGEKLF
>TRBV20-1|13|-|TRBJ1-5
SARDQGRQQQPQH
>TRBV2|12|few|TRBJ2-7
ASPLPGFVYEQY
>TRBV5-5|13|few|TRBJ1-2
ASSWLTGINYGYT
>TRBV2|13|many|TRBJ2-7
ASSEGAGYSYEQY
>TRBV25-1|11|-|TRBJ1-1
ASSAPGNTEAF
>TRBV5-6|11|-|TRBJ1-1
ASSFSWSTEAF
>TRBV6-2/TRBV6-3|16|-|TRBJ2-7
ASSQRWGGQGRPYEQY
>TRBV5-1|9|-|TRBJ2-1
ASSSGTGEF
>TRBV4-3|15|few|TRBJ2-1
ASSQDFGRASGNEQF
>TRBV21-1|16|-|TRBJ2-2
ASSKAQTARTNTGELF
>TRBV24-1|13|few|TRBJ2-2
ATSPRGGYTGELF
>TRBV7-2|15|-|TRBJ2-7
ASSPEGAGPLRYEQY
>TRBV28|12|-|TRBJ2-6
ASSLGAGANVLT
>TRBV11-2|13|-|TRBJ2-7
ASSLVGTSDYEQY
>TRBV21-1|18|few|TRBJ2-1
ASSKRGLPLQGLRNNEQF
>TRBV12-3/TRBV12-4|18|-|TRBJ2-6
ASSSGPGSETFSGANVLT